These T cell receptor beta chains were read from a single sample in a study of Graves' ophthalmopathy and Graves' hyperthyroidism. TCRdb ran MiXCR on the multiplex PCR reads and lists one entry per CDR3 protein. The sample lists 400,000 or so distinct CDR3 sequences, about 17% occurring once. The sequencing sample was made of peripheral blood. The source of these receptors is an adult woman with stable Graves' hyperthyroidism. CDR3s include the opening cysteine and the closing phenylalanine or tryptophan. Each record gives: D gene, V gene, clone size, J gene, CDR3 DNA, CDR3 protein. A D gene is named only where the DNA matches it firmly. Where a row states a size, it is once, few, many or the class of an expanded clone; other rows omit it.

D gene: TRBD1
V gene: TRBV20-1
clone size: many
J gene: TRBJ1-2
CDR3 DNA: TGCAGTGCTTTGGGACAGGGTGACTATGGCTACACCTTC
CDR3 protein: CSALGQGDYGYTF

D gene: NA
V gene: TRBV12-3/TRBV12-4
clone size: many
J gene: TRBJ2-5
CDR3 DNA: TGTGCCAGCAGTGCCCACCCACGGCTGGGCCAAGAGACCCAGTACTTC
CDR3 protein: CASSAHPRLGQETQYF

D gene: NA
V gene: TRBV20-1
clone size: many
J gene: TRBJ2-7
CDR3 DNA: TGCAGTGCTCTCCGGGACACCTTCTACGAGCAGTACTTC
CDR3 protein: CSALRDTFYEQYF

D gene: TRBD2
V gene: TRBV4-2
clone size: few
J gene: TRBJ2-2
CDR3 DNA: TGTGCCAGCAGCCAAGCCGTCTACCTAGCGGGTCCCGGGGAGCTGTTTTTT
CDR3 protein: CASSQAVYLAGPGELFF

D gene: NA
V gene: TRBV12-3/TRBV12-4
clone size: NA
J gene: TRBJ1-2
CDR3 DNA: TGTGCCAGCAGTTATCACGGCCTGGGGTATGGCTACACCTTC
CDR3 protein: CASSYHGLGYGYTF

D gene: NA
V gene: TRBV4-3
clone size: NA
J gene: TRBJ1-3
CDR3 DNA: TGCGCCAGCAGCCAGACCCCGGGACGGAGGGGAAACACCATATATTTT
CDR3 protein: CASSQTPGRRGNTIYF

D gene: NA
V gene: TRBV7-8
clone size: NA
J gene: TRBJ2-2
CDR3 DNA: TGTGCCAGCAGCTTCGTCGGCACCGGGGAGCTGTTTTTT
CDR3 protein: CASSFVGTGELFF

D gene: NA
V gene: TRBV9
clone size: many
J gene: TRBJ1-1
CDR3 DNA: TGTGCCAGCAGCTCGAGTCCAGGGGAGGTCACTGAAGCTTTCTTT
CDR3 protein: CASSSSPGEVTEAFF

D gene: TRBD1
V gene: TRBV6-5
clone size: NA
J gene: TRBJ1-5
CDR3 DNA: TGTGCCAGCAGTTACTCGAAGGGGGCCGCCTCAATCAGTTCCCAGCATTTT
CDR3 protein: CASSYSKGAASISSQHF

D gene: NA
V gene: TRBV12-5
clone size: many
J gene: TRBJ1-1
CDR3 DNA: TGTGCTAGTGGTTTGGTACGGGGGCCAAACACTGAAGCTTTCTTT
CDR3 protein: CASGLVRGPNTEAFF

D gene: NA
V gene: TRBV27
clone size: many
J gene: TRBJ2-2
CDR3 DNA: TGTGCCAGCAGTCTCAGGGAGAACACCGGGGAGCTGTTTTTT
CDR3 protein: CASSLRENTGELFF

D gene: NA
V gene: TRBV27
clone size: many
J gene: TRBJ2-3
CDR3 DNA: TGTGCCAGCAGTATATCGAGGACAGATACGCAGTATTTT
CDR3 protein: CASSISRTDTQYF

D gene: TRBD1
V gene: TRBV11-1
clone size: NA
J gene: TRBJ2-7
CDR3 DNA: TGTGCCAGCAGCTTAGGGCCGCGGACAGGGATCTACGAGCAGTACTTC
CDR3 protein: CASSLGPRTGIYEQYF

D gene: NA
V gene: TRBV30
clone size: many
J gene: TRBJ1-1
CDR3 DNA: TGTGCCTGGACCAGCATATTGAACACGGGAGCTTTCTTT
CDR3 protein: CAWTSILNTGAFF

D gene: TRBD1
V gene: TRBV27
clone size: many
J gene: TRBJ2-5
CDR3 DNA: TGTGCCAGCAGATCCGGGACAGGGTACCAAGAGACCCAGTACTTC
CDR3 protein: CASRSGTGYQETQYF

D gene: NA
V gene: TRBV19
clone size: many
J gene: TRBJ1-1
CDR3 DNA: TGTGCCAGTAGTGTGTGGACAGCCAACACTGAAGCTTTCTTT
CDR3 protein: CASSVWTANTEAFF

D gene: TRBD1
V gene: TRBV18
clone size: NA
J gene: TRBJ2-3
CDR3 DNA: TGTGCCAGCTCACCACATACCGGGACAGCAAGTAGCACAGATACGCAGTATTTT
CDR3 protein: CASSPHTGTASSTDTQYF

D gene: NA
V gene: TRBV19
clone size: few
J gene: TRBJ2-7
CDR3 DNA: TGTGCCAGTAGTCCCATTGGCTTCAGTACCTACGAGCAGTACTTC
CDR3 protein: CASSPIGFSTYEQYF

D gene: TRBD1
V gene: TRBV4-2
clone size: many
J gene: TRBJ1-6
CDR3 DNA: TGTGCCAGCAGCCAAGATCGGACAGGGCCAGGGGAACCCCTCCACTTT
CDR3 protein: CASSQDRTGPGEPLHF

D gene: TRBD1
V gene: TRBV28
clone size: many
J gene: TRBJ1-3
CDR3 DNA: TGTGCCAGCAGTTTAAACAGGGGTTCTGGAAACACCATATATTTT
CDR3 protein: CASSLNRGSGNTIYF

D gene: TRBD1
V gene: TRBV28
clone size: NA
J gene: TRBJ2-3
CDR3 DNA: TGTGCCAGCAGGGACAGGGGGCATCGCACAGATACGCAGTATTTT
CDR3 protein: CASRDRGHRTDTQYF

D gene: NA
V gene: TRBV4-2
clone size: many
J gene: TRBJ1-2
CDR3 DNA: TGTGCCAGCAGCCAGGGGGAGAACTATGGCTACACCTTC
CDR3 protein: CASSQGENYGYTF

D gene: NA
V gene: TRBV28
clone size: many
J gene: TRBJ1-2
CDR3 DNA: TGTGCCAGCGCGTCAGATTACTATGGCTACACCTTC
CDR3 protein: CASASDYYGYTF

D gene: TRBD1
V gene: TRBV15
clone size: many
J gene: TRBJ1-5
CDR3 DNA: TGTGCCACCAGGGGGGACAGGGGGCGAAGGGGTGATCAGCCCCAGCATTTT
CDR3 protein: CATRGDRGRRGDQPQHF

D gene: TRBD2
V gene: TRBV28
clone size: many
J gene: TRBJ2-5
CDR3 DNA: TGTGCCAGCAGTCTGAGCGGGAGAGGAGAGACCCAGTACTTC
CDR3 protein: CASSLSGRGETQYF

D gene: TRBD1
V gene: TRBV7-3
clone size: many
J gene: TRBJ2-4
CDR3 DNA: TGTGCCAGCAGCTTACCAGAGACGGACAGGGGGGCGCCCTTTTCCGCCAAAAACATTCAGTACTTC
CDR3 protein: CASSLPETDRGAPFSAKNIQYF

D gene: TRBD1
V gene: TRBV29-1
clone size: NA
J gene: TRBJ2-7
CDR3 DNA: TGCAGCGCCGGGACAGGGGGTGACTTCACGTACGAGCAGTACTTC
CDR3 protein: CSAGTGGDFTYEQYF

D gene: TRBD1
V gene: TRBV12-5
clone size: many
J gene: TRBJ1-3
CDR3 DNA: TGTGCTAGTGGTTTAGTGTCAGGGGGCCAGGCTGGAAACACCATATATTTT
CDR3 protein: CASGLVSGGQAGNTIYF

D gene: TRBD1
V gene: TRBV7-6
clone size: many
J gene: TRBJ2-2
CDR3 DNA: TGTGCCAGCAGGTCACAGGGACAGGGTCCCGGGGAGCTGTTTTTT
CDR3 protein: CASRSQGQGPGELFF